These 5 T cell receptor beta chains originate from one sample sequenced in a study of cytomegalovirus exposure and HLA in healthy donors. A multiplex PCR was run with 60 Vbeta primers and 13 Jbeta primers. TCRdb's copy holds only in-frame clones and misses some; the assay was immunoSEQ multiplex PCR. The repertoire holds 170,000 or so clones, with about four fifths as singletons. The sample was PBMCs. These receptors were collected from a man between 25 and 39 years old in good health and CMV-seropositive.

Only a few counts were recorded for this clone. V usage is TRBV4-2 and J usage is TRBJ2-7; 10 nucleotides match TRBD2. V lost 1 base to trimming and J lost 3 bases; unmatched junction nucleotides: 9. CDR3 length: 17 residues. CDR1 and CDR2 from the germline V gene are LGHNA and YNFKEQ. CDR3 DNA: TGTGCCAGCAGCCAAGGTCCCGCTAGCGGGGGATACTACGAGCAGTACTTC. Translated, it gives CASSQGPASGGYYEQYF.

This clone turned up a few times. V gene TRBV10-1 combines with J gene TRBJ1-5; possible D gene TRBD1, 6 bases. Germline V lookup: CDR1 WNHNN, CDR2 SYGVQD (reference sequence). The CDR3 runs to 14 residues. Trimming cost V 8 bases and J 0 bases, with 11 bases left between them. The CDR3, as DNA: TGCGCCAGCCAGGGGTTTATTAGCAATCAGCCCCAGCATTTT. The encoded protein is CASQGFISNQPQHF.

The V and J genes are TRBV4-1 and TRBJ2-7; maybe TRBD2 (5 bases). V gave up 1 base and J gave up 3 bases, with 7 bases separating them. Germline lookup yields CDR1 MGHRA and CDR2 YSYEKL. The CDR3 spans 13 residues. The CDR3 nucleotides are TGCGCCAGCAGCCAAGCCGGGGACTACGAGCAGTACTTC. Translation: CASSQAGDYEQYF.

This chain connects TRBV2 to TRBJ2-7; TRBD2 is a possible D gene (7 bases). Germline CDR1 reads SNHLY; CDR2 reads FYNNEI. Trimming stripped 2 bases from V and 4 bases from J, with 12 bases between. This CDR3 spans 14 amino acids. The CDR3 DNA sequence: TGTGCCAGCAGTGAACTAGGGGGGGGATACGAGCAGTACTTC. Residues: CASSELGGGYEQYF.

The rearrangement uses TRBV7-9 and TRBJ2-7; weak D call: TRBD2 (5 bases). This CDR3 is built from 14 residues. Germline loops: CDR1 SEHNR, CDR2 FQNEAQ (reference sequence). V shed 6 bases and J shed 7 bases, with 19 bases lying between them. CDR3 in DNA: TGTGCCAGCAGGATTGGGAGTGGGTCGGGGGAGCAGTACTTC. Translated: CASRIGSGSGEQYF. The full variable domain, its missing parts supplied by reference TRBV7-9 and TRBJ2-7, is DTGVSQNPRHKITKRGQNVTFRCDPISEHNRLYWYRQTLGQGPEFLTYFQNEAQLEKSRLLSDRFSAERPKGSFSTLEIQRTEQGDSAMYLCASRIGSGSGEQYFGPGTRLTVT.